Shown below are 14 T cell receptor beta chains from a single sample sequenced in a study of cytomegalovirus exposure and HLA in healthy donors. PCR employed 60 Vbeta and 13 Jbeta primers. The data were produced by immunoSEQ multiplex PCR, yet TCRdb's version contains in-frame clones alone and is incomplete. The sample has some 70,000 clones, roughly four fifths seen once; the top ten hold over 1.5%. Sequencing used PBMCs. These receptors were taken from a man younger than 35 in good health and CMV-seronegative.

J is TRBJ2-1 and V is TRBV28; TRBD1 is a possible D gene (5 bases). Germline V gene data show CDR1 as MDHEN and CDR2 as SYDVKM. The CDR3 has 13 amino acids. The V end lost 3 bases, the J end lost 7 bases, and 10 bases lay between the germline ends. CDR3 DNA: TGTGCCAGCAGTTTGATAAGGGGTAATGAGCAGTTCTTC. Its translation: CASSLIRGNEQFF. The whole variable domain, remainder taken from reference TRBV28 and TRBJ2-1, is DVKVTQSSRYLVKRTGEKVFLECVQDMDHENMFWYRQDPGLGLRLIYFSYDVKMKEKGDIPEGYSVSREKKERFSLILESASTNQTSMYLCASSLIRGNEQFFGPGTRLTVL.

V is TRBV5-4 and J is TRBJ1-2; 9 bases are shared with TRBD1. The length of the CDR3 is 15 residues. Trimming cost V 5 bases and J 4 bases; bases outside gene matches: 9. Germline CDR1 is SGHNT and CDR2 is YYREEE (reference sequence). The CDR3 is CASSFGTGILYGYTF. In nucleotides, the CDR3 is TGTGCCAGCAGTTTTGGGACAGGGATCCTCTATGGCTACACCTTC.

This chain joins TRBV10-3 and TRBJ1-1; 9 positions match TRBD1. CDR1 and CDR2 from the germline V gene are ENHRY and SYGVKD. V lost 7 bases, J lost 5 bases, and 11 bases stayed unmatched. CDR3 length equals 15 residues. The CDR3 loop reads CAITGQGSSITEAFF. CDR3 DNA: TGTGCCATCACCGGACAGGGGTCAAGTATAACTGAAGCTTTCTTT.

Remarks on this clone: The junction and the germline gene differ at one end; a read error may be behind it. The CDR3 DNA reads TGTTCCAGCAGCCTCTCCTCAGGGACAGATACGCAGTATTTT. It specifies CSSSLSSGTDTQYF. This chain links TRBV7-9 with TRBJ2-3, with a possible D match to TRBD1 (5 bases). Germline values: CDR1 SEHNR, CDR2 FQNEAQ (reference sequence). The CDR3 has 14 amino acids.

This clone was observed a single time. The chain links TRBV27 to TRBJ2-2; D gene unclear. V was shortened by 4 bases and J by 4 bases, with 10 bases between the two germline ends. From germline, CDR1 is MNHEY and CDR2 SMNVEV (reference sequence). This CDR3 comprises 14 residues. CDR3 sequence reads: CASSSLTSTGELFF. The CDR3 region has the DNA TGTGCCAGCAGTTCCCTCACATCCACCGGGGAGCTGTTTTTT.

The chain combines TRBV5-4 with TRBJ2-5; a weak D match, TRBD2 (5 bases). The CDR3 runs to 14 residues. V lost 2 bases and J lost 5, with 13 bases in between. Germline V gene sequence: CDR1 SGHNT, CDR2 YYREEE (reference sequence). CDR3: CASSFHVGGETQYF. CDR3 bases: TGTGCCAGCAGCTTTCACGTCGGCGGGGAGACCCAGTACTTC.

This chain links TRBV10-3 with TRBJ1-2; the D is unclear. Trimming left V 3 bases short and J 6 bases short, with 8 bases between. Germline V gene data show CDR1 as ENHRY and CDR2 as SYGVKD. The CDR3 covers 12 residues. CDR3 sequence reads: CAISDRDHGYTF. In DNA form, the CDR3 reads TGTGCCATCAGTGATCGGGATCATGGCTACACCTTC.

This clone showed up just once. The chain recombines TRBV6-1 with TRBJ1-1; D not certain. Trimming removed 4 bases at V and 1 base at J, with 7 bases between. The CDR3 sequence is 13 residues long. Germline CDR1 reads MNHNS; CDR2 reads SASEGT. Here the CDR3 reads CASSVDKNTEAFF. The CDR3 DNA sequence: TGTGCCAGCAGTGTCGACAAGAACACTGAAGCTTTCTTT.

This clone was picked up a small number of times. The J gene is TRBJ1-1, the V gene TRBV6-6; D is perhaps TRBD1 (6 bases). The CDR3 has 15 amino acids. Germline V gene sequence: CDR1 MNHNY, CDR2 SVGAGI (reference sequence). V lost 2 bases to trimming and J lost 3 bases, with 13 bases between them. The CDR3 nucleotides read TGTGCCAGCAGTTACCCGGGTACAGGGCACACTGAAGCTTTCTTT. Its protein is CASSYPGTGHTEAFF.

This CDR3 reads CASSLGGVYQETQYF. CDR3 bases: TGCGCCAGCAGCTTGGGGGGGGTATACCAAGAGACCCAGTACTTC. The genes are TRBV5-1 and TRBJ2-5; maybe TRBD2 (6 bases). Germline V gene sequence: CDR1 SGHRS, CDR2 YFSETQ. The CDR3 is 15 residues long. Trimming took off 0 bases at V and 0 bases at J, with 9 bases between the two ends.

This chain connects TRBV9 to TRBJ2-7; 10 nucleotides agree with TRBD2. V was pared by 2 bases and J by 6 bases, with 5 bases of the junction left unmatched. CDR3 length: 14 residues. CDR1 SGDLS and CDR2 YYNGEE come from the germline V gene. CDR3 sequence: CASSVSGGATEQYF. The CDR3 DNA is TGTGCCAGCAGCGTCAGCGGGGGGGCCACCGAGCAGTACTTC.

The chain couples TRBV7-3 to TRBJ2-1, with TRBD2 as a possible D gene (6 bases). The CDR3 runs to 17 residues. V shed 5 bases and J shed 7 bases, with 24 bases lying between them. Germline assignment: CDR1 SGHTA and CDR2 FQGTGA. This CDR3 is CASSLHPGSPEGNEQFF. CDR3 sequence (DNA): TGTGCCAGCAGCCTTCACCCCGGGAGCCCTGAGGGAAATGAGCAGTTCTTC.

In DNA form, the CDR3 reads TGTGCCAGCAGCTTACTGGGACAGGGTTCCAATGAGCAGTTCTTC. This codes for CASSLLGQGSNEQFF. J is TRBJ2-1 and V is TRBV7-8, with 9 bases aligning to TRBD1. CDR3 length equals 15 residues. The J segment lost 6 bases and the V segment lost 2 bases, leaving 5 bases of the junction unmatched. Germline-derived CDR1 and CDR2 are SGHVS and FQNEAQ.

Only one count was recorded for this clone. The chain employs TRBV6-5 and TRBJ2-4; D possibly corresponds to TRBD1 (6 bases). The V and J ends lost 4 bases and 5 bases respectively, with 15 bases between them. Germline V gene lookup returns CDR1 MNHEY and CDR2 SVGAGI. The CDR3 has 15 residues. CDR3 residues: CASSFKPGQENIQYF. CDR3 DNA sequence: TGTGCCAGCAGTTTCAAACCGGGACAAGAAAACATTCAGTACTTC.